Listed here are 15 T cell receptor beta chains from one sample, sequenced in a study of STAT5B mutations in CD4+ large granular lymphocyte leukemia. Profiled with immunoSEQ multiplex PCR; TCRdb holds only in-frame clones, not every one. The data hold more than 30,000 clones, with approximately 91% observed a single time. The sequencing sample was made of CD4+ T cells from blood buffy coats. The receptors shown here come from a human donor in good health.

In its sample, this clone was seen once. The chain links TRBV30 to TRBJ2-7; 7 bases align to TRBD1. CDR3 size: 15 residues. V gave up 5 bases and J gave up 3 bases; unmatched junction bases: 13. Per germline, CDR1 GTSNPN and CDR2 SVGIG (reference sequence). CDR3 protein: CAWPSGTQGDYEQYF. For the CDR3, the DNA is TGTGCCTGGCCAAGTGGGACCCAGGGGGACTACGAGCAGTACTTC.

The gene calls are TRBV30 and TRBJ1-2; D may be TRBD1 (5 bases). The CDR3 length is 12 residues. Trimming stripped 7 bases from V and 3 bases from J, with 12 bases between. Germline V gene sequence: CDR1 GTSNPN, CDR2 SVGIG (reference sequence). This chain's CDR3 is CAFWGGDYGYTF. The DNA for the CDR3 is TGTGCCTTCTGGGGAGGGGACTATGGCTACACCTTC.

This chain's CDR3 is CASSPLAGVGTGELFF. The CDR3 DNA sequence: TGTGCCAGCTCACCACTAGCGGGAGTGGGCACCGGGGAGCTGTTTTTT. The gene calls are TRBV18 and TRBJ2-2; 9 nucleotides match TRBD2. Germline V gene sequence: CDR1 KGHSH, CDR2 LQKENI. Trimming took 1 base from V and 4 from J; bases not matched to a gene: 4. This CDR3 contains 16 residues.

The chain links TRBV4-2 to TRBJ2-1; 8 nucleotides agree with TRBD1. CDR3 length: 15 residues. Trimming removed 3 bases from V and 8 bases from J; junction bases left unmatched: 9. Germline loops: CDR1 LGHNA, CDR2 YNFKEQ. The CDR3, as DNA: TGTGCCAGCAGCCAGGCGGACAGGGAGGTTGATGAGCAGTTCTTC. Encoded protein: CASSQADREVDEQFF.

The chain has TRBV29-1 and TRBJ2-7, with a tentative D call TRBD1 (6 bases). V shed 5 bases and J shed 3 bases, with 11 bases lying between them. The CDR3 extends over 12 amino acids. The germline gives CDR1 SQVTM, CDR2 ANQGSEA. The CDR3 nucleotides read TGCAGCGTTTATAAGGACAGCTACGAGCAGTACTTC. Its protein product is CSVYKDSYEQYF.

A single count supports this clone. The V call is TRBV7-2, the J call TRBJ2-2; the match to TRBD1 covers 7 bases. Germline V gene sequence: CDR1 SGHTA, CDR2 FQGNSA. Germline trimming cut 5 bases from V and 1 base from J; bases unmatched to any gene: 4. The CDR3 is 15 amino acids. The CDR3 protein is CASSQDRLNTGELFF. In nucleotides, the CDR3 is TGTGCCAGCAGCCAGGACAGGCTGAACACCGGGGAGCTGTTTTTT.

The chain couples TRBV4-1 to TRBJ2-2, with TRBD1 matching 10 bases. J lost 4 bases, V lost 4 bases, and 6 bases had no gene match. The CDR3 is 16 residues long. The germline gives CDR1 MGHRA, CDR2 YSYEKL. The CDR3 region is CASSLLWTGGTGELFF. DNA of the CDR3: TGCGCCAGCAGCCTTCTGTGGACAGGGGGCACCGGGGAGCTGTTTTTT.

As concerns this clone: Relative to the germline gene, one junction end is altered; a read error may explain this. For the CDR3, the DNA is TGCGCCAGCAGCTTCGGACAGGGGGCTTTGAAGACTGAAGCTTTCTTT. Its translation is CASSFGQGALKTEAFF. The J gene is TRBJ1-1, the V gene TRBV5-1; 11 nucleotides line up with TRBD1. The CDR3 consists of 16 residues. From germline, CDR1 is SGHRS and CDR2 YFSETQ.

This chain joins TRBV19 and TRBJ2-1, with 7 bases identical to TRBD2. CDR3 size: 17 residues. V was pared by 5 bases and J by 0 bases, with 10 bases of the junction left unmatched. In germline, CDR1 is LNHDA, CDR2 SQIVND (reference sequence). CDR3 amino acids: CASSGEGSGFSYNEQFF. Here the CDR3 DNA reads TGTGCCAGTAGTGGGGAGGGGTCGGGCTTCTCCTACAATGAGCAGTTCTTC. The full variable domain, in which reference TRBV19 and TRBJ2-1 provide the parts outside the CDR3, is DGGITQSPKYLFRKEGQNVTLSCEQNLNHDAMYWYRQDPGQGLRLIYYSQIVNDFQKGDIAEGYSVSREKKESFPLTVTSAQKNPTAFYLCASSGEGSGFSYNEQFFGPGTRLTVL.

The chain couples TRBV5-1 to TRBJ2-7; D gene unclear. Germline lookup yields CDR1 SGHRS and CDR2 YFSETQ. There are 13 residues in the CDR3. Trimming pared 4 bases from V and 3 bases from J, leaving 11 bases between. CDR3 amino acids: CASSLDILYEQYF. CDR3 in DNA: TGCGCCAGCAGCCTCGACATCCTCTACGAGCAGTACTTC.

The chain joins TRBV11-2 to TRBJ2-1; 8 bases map to TRBD2. This CDR3 spans 15 amino acids. Germline CDR1 reads SGHAT; CDR2 reads FQNNGV. V dropped 4 bases and J dropped 4; count of bases not matched to a gene: 6. CDR3 sequence (DNA): TGTGCCAGCAGCTATACTAGCGGACATTACAATGAGCAGTTCTTC. It codes for CASSYTSGHYNEQFF. The full variable domain, its missing parts supplied by reference TRBV11-2 and TRBJ2-1, is EAGVAQSPRYKIIEKRQSVAFWCNPISGHATLYWYQQILGQGPKLLIQFQNNGVVDDSQLPKDRFSAERLKGVDSTLKIQPAKLEDSAVYLCASSYTSGHYNEQFFGPGTRLTVL.

This chain joins TRBV6-6 and TRBJ2-1; D may be TRBD1 (5 bases). Trimming removed 2 bases at V and 0 bases at J, with 5 bases between. Germline V CDR1 and CDR2: MNHNY, SVGAGI (reference sequence). This CDR3 region has 14 residues. CDR3 DNA: TGTGCCAGCAGTTACAGGGGCTCCTACAATGAGCAGTTCTTC. Its translation: CASSYRGSYNEQFF.

The genes are TRBV5-1 and TRBJ2-1; D is perhaps TRBD2 (5 bases). This CDR3 has 15 amino acids. CDR1 and CDR2 (germline): SGHRS, YFSETQ. V lost 5 bases and J lost 0, with 12 bases in between. The DNA for the CDR3 is TGCGCCAGCAGGCGTGGGGAGATCTCCTACAATGAGCAGTTCTTC. This codes for CASRRGEISYNEQFF.

The chain couples TRBV19 to TRBJ2-2, with 7 bases matching TRBD2. V dropped 5 bases and J dropped 1; count of bases not matched to a gene: 1. Germline V gives CDR1 LNHDA, CDR2 SQIVND (reference sequence). This CDR3 is built from 14 residues. For the CDR3, the DNA is TGTGCCAGTAGTCCGGGGGGGAACACCGGGGAGCTGTTTTTT. Protein sequence: CASSPGGNTGELFF.

The CDR3 loop is CASSSFGGSSTAGELFF. The CDR3 DNA is TGTGCCAGCAGCTCGTTTGGGGGTAGCTCGACCGCCGGGGAGCTGTTTTTT. The chain carries TRBV7-9 and TRBJ2-2; D tentatively reads TRBD1 or TRBD2 (5 bases each). The CDR3 covers 17 residues. Deletions cut 4 bases from V and 6 bases from J, with 21 bases between. The germline V gene encodes CDR1 SEHNR and CDR2 FQNEAQ (reference sequence).